This T cell receptor beta chain was observed in a study of shared clonotypes between healthy human individuals. As for the study in general: Each donor's CD8 memory used one plate, CD8 naive two, each CD4 subset three. Study-level points and caveats: Lower generation probabilities were found for non-shared clonotypes than for those shared by all four donors. The donor pool, a small one, limited the genetic and exposure-history diversity represented.

Terminally differentiated effector memory CD45RA+ cells were excluded by CCR7 positive selection of CD45RO-negative cells. This clone appeared once. The antigen is unknown. Profiling relied on immunoSEQ multiplex PCR, and the TCRdb table lists in-frame clones only, not all of them. The sample records around 1.9 million clones, just under 95% being singletons. This clonotype originated in a man younger than 35 in good health. Some clones in this sample may be carry-over from other donors' samples. Sequenced material: naive CD8+ T cells from PBMCs.

CDR3 amino acids: CASSRDREGNTEAFF. The CDR3 region has the DNA TGTGCCAGCAGCCGGGACAGGGAAGGGAACACTGAAGCTTTCTTT. The rearrangement links TRBV6-5 to TRBJ1-1; 9 positions match TRBD1. CDR3 length: 15 residues. Germline CDR1 MNHEY, CDR2 SVGAGI. V gave up 6 bases and J gave up 1 base; unmatched junction bases: 6.